This TCR beta chain was observed in a study of siplizumab effects on memory and regulatory T cells. General study points: Many proliferating CD4+ or CD8+ clones remained unclassified. Roughly 75-95% of them could not be assigned either a naive or a memory phenotype. Naive T cells were seemingly more diverse than memory cells, and major contributions to the alloresponse seemed to be made by them. Unstimulated subset assignment was obtained for only a minor fraction of alloreactive clones.

Comments on this clone: Its antigen is still unknown.

Sequenced by immunoSEQ multiplex PCR; TCRdb stores in-frame clones only, minus some. There are 99,000 or so clones in the sample; over 85% occur only once, and about 0.62% lies in the top ten. This TCR derives from a human donor in good health. The material sequenced was Tregs sorted from blood.

The CDR3, as DNA: TGCGCCAGCAGCTTGGCCGGGCGCACTGAAGCTTTCTTT. Translated: CASSLAGRTEAFF. This chain connects TRBV5-1 to TRBJ1-1; D uncertain. This CDR3 is 13 amino acids long. Germline V CDR1 and CDR2: SGHRS, YFSETQ. Trimming removed 0 bases from V and 4 bases from J, with 7 bases in between.